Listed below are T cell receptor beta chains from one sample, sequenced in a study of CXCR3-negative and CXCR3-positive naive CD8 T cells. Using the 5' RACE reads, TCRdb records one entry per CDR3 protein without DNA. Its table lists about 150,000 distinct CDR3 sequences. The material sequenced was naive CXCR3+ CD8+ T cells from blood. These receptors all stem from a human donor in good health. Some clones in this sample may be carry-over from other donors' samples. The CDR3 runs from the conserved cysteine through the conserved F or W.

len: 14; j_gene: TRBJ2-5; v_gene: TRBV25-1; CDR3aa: CASRGGKDQETQYF
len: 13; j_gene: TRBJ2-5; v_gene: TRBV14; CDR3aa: CASSQFFSETQYF
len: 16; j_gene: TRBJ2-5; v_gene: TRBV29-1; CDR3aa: CSVDGVARAEDETQYF
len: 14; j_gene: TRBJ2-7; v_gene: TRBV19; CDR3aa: CASSIAALSYEQYF
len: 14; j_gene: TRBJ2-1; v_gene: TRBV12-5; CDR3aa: CASGLSTGANEQFF
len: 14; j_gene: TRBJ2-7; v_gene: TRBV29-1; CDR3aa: CSVQGADHTYEQYF
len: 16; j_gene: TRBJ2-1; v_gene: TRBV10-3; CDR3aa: CAISEGGGGSYNEQFF
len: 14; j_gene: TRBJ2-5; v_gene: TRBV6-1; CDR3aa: CAIPMTGGSETQYF
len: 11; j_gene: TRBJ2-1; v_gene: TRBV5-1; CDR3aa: CASSLGGWEFF
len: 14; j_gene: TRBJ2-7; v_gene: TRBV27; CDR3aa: CASSSRDTPYEQYF
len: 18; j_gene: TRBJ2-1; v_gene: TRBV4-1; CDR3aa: CASSQDPPTSFSYNEQFF
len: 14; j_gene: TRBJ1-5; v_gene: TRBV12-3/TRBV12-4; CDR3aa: CASRHGAGNQPQHF
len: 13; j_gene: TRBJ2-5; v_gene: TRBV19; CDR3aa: CASSFHVEETQYF
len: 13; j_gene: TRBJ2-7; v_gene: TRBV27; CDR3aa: CASSWTGNYEQYF
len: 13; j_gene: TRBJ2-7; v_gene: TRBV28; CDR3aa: CASSLRGSHEQYF
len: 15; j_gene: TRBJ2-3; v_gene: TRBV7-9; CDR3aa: CASSFPGQSTDTQYF
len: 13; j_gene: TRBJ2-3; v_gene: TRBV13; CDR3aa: CASSLAAGDTQYF
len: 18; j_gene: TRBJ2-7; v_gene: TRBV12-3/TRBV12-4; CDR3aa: CASSFFGTSGRAGYEQYF
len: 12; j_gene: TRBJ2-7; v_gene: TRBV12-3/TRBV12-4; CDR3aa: CASSTLRNEQYF
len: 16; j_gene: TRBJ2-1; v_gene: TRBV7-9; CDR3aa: CASSSKTSGVYNEQFF
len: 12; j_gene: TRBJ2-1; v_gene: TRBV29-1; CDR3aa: CSVIDRHNEQFF
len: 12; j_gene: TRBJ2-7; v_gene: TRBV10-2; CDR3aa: CASSETRNEQYF
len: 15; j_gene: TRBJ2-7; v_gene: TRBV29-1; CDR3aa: CSVEDEAGGPGEQYF
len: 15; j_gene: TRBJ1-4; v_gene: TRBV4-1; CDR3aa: CASSQVFTTNEKLFF
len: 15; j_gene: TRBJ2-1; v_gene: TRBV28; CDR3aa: CASSSRWDSYNEQFF
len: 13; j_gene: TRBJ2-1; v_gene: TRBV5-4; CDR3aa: CASSWTSEGEQFF
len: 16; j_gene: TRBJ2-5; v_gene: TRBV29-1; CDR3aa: CSVEDFQSLAQETQYF
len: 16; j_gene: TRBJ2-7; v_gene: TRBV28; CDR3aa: CASSSPTTGGSYEQYF
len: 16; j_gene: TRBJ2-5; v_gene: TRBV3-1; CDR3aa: CASSQGGTGYQETQYF
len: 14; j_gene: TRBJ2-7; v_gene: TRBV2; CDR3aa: CASSEEVGTYEQYF
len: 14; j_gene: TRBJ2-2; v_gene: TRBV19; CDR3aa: CASNPGAFTGELFF
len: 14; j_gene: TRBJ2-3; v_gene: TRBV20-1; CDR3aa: CSARVGRNTDTQYF
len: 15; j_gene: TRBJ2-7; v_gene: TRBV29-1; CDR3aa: CSVELDSGPNYEQYF
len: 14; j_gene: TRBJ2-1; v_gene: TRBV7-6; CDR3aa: CASSGGRDYNEQFF
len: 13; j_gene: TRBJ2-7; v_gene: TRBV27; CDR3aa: CASSLTPGREQYF
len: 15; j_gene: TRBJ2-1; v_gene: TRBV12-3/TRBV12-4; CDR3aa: CASSFPYETNNEQFF
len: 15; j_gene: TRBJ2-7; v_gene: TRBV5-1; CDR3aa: CASSPTRGLSYEQYF
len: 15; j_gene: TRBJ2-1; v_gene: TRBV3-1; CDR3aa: CASSQEGLAGNEQFF
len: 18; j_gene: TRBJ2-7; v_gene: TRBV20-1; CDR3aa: CSARDPAGVGSISYEQYF
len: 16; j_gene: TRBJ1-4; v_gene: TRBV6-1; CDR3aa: CASTEERYNLGEKLFF
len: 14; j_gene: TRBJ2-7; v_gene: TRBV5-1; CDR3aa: CASSLDRLAYEQYF
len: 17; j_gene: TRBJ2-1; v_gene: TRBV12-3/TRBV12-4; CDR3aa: CASTPLSSMGPYNEQFF
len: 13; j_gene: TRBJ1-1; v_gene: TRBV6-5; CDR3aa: CASSQVRDTEAFF
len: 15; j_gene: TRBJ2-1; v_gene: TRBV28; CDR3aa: CASGVAGLSYNKQFF
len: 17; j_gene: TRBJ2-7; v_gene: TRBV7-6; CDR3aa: CASSSRAPGATPWEQYF
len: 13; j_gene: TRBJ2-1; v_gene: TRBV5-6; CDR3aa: CASSAAAGNEQFF